This TCR beta chain was found in a study of CD8+ T cells in alopecia areata. Sequencing used cDNA as its template, made by extracting RNA and reverse transcribing it. Clones were sequenced by immunoSEQ multiplex PCR, and TCRdb holds only the in-frame ones, with some missing. The sample includes about 180,000 clones, 50% to 65% of them seen just once. This CDR3 comprises 13 residues. V gave up 7 bases and J gave up 0 bases, with 4 bases separating them. CDR1 LNHDA and CDR2 SQIVND come from the germline V gene (reference sequence). General observations from the study: Among the top 100, expanded CD8+ clones, as well as scalp clonality, were significantly decreased by tofacitinib.

Treatment defined: oral pan-JAK inhibitor, 5-10 mg twice daily. As regards this clone: Its antigen is not known. Other DNA sequences in this specimen translate into the identical CDR3.

The V and J genes are TRBV19 and TRBJ2-6; D not resolved. This specimen consisted of CD8+ T cells sorted from blood, obtained at week 24, from a patient treated with tofacitinib. The clonotype comes from a human donor with alopecia areata. The CDR3 region has the DNA TGTGCCAGTACCGGCTCTGGGGCCAACGTCCTGACTTTC. Translating gives CASTGSGANVLTF.